This T cell receptor (beta chain) was recorded in a study of cytomegalovirus exposure and HLA in healthy donors. Study findings and constraints: Reported performance of the classifier showed diagnosis of cytomegalovirus status with high specificity and sensitivity. Specific recognition of CMV antigens was confirmed in vitro for a few chains (all CMV-associated). An Asian-associated ancestry cluster reportedly showed fewer N-insertions than the roughly 670-donor mean in a later analysis.

The PCR used 60 Vbeta and 13 Jbeta primers. Only in-frame clones appear in the TCRdb table, and some are missing; sequencing was by immunoSEQ multiplex PCR. Counted here are about 130,000 clones, about 83% occurring once; the ten biggest clones make up 1% to 1.5%. As regards this clone: Its antigen is as yet unknown.

The V segment lost 4 bases and the J segment 6 bases; nucleotides outside the gene matches: 5. The V gene's germline CDR1 is GTSNPN and CDR2 SVGIG (reference sequence). The CDR3 is 13 residues long. All the people who gave samples were healthy bone marrow donors. Sequenced material: PBMCs. This TCR was recovered from a girl aged 2 to 10 in good health and CMV-seronegative. The gene calls are TRBV30 and TRBJ2-2; TRBD1 matches 7 bases. DNA for the CDR3: TGTGCCTGGATTCGACAGGGTTCCGGGGAGCTGTTTTTT. This codes for CAWIRQGSGELFF.